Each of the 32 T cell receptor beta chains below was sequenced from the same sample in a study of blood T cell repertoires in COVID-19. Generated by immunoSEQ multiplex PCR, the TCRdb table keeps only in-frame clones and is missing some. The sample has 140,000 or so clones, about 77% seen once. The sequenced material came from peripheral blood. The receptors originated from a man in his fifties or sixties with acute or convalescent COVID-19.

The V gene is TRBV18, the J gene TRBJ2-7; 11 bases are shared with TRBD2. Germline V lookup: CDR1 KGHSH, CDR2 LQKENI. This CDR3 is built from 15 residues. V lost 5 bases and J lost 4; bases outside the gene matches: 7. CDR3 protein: CASSSRTSGSYEQYF. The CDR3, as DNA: TGTGCCAGCTCATCACGTACTAGCGGGAGTTACGAGCAGTACTTC.

Written as DNA, the CDR3 is TGTGCCAGCAGCCACACGAACACCGGGGAGCTGTTTTTT. This gives the protein CASSHTNTGELFF. The chain uses TRBV7-9 and TRBJ2-2; unclear D gene. V lost 5 bases, J lost 0 bases, and 4 bases lay in between. This CDR3 spans 13 amino acids. In germline, CDR1 is SEHNR, CDR2 FQNEAQ (reference sequence).

CDR3: CASSPIRVRSYNSPLHF. Here the CDR3 DNA reads TGTGCCAGCAGTCCTATCAGGGTGCGGTCCTATAATTCACCCCTCCACTTT. The chain joins TRBV27 to TRBJ1-6; D is possibly TRBD1 (5 bases). There are 17 residues in the CDR3. From germline, CDR1 is MNHEY and CDR2 SMNVEV (reference sequence). V lost 5 bases and J lost 1, with 15 bases in between.

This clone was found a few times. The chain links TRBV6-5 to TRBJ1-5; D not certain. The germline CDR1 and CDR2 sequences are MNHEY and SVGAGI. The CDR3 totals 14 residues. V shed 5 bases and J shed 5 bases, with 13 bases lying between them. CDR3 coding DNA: TGTGCCAGCAGTCCAGGAGGGTCCCATCAGCCCCAGCATTTT. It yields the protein CASSPGGSHQPQHF.

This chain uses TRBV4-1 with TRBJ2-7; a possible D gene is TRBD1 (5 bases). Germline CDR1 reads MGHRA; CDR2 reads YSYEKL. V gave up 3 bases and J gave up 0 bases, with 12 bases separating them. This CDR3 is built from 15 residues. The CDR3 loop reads CASSHHDSPSYEQYF. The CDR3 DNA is TGCGCCAGCAGCCACCACGACAGTCCCTCCTACGAGCAGTACTTC.

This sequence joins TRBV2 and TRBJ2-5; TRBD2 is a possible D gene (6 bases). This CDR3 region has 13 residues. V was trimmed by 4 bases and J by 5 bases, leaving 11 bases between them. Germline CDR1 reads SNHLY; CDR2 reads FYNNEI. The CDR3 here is CASSGLEGETQYF. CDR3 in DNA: TGTGCCAGCAGTGGTTTGGAGGGGGAGACCCAGTACTTC.

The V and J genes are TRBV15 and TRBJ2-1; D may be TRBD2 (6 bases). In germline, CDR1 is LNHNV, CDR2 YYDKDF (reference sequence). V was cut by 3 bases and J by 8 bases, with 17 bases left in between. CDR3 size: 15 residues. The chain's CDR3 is CATSRGDSPADEQFF. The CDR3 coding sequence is TGTGCCACCAGCAGGGGGGACTCCCCGGCGGATGAGCAGTTCTTC.

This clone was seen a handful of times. The CDR3 here is CASSPSRYEQYF. Written as DNA, the CDR3 is TGTGCCAGCAGTCCGTCTCGGTACGAGCAGTACTTC. The rearrangement links TRBV6-5 to TRBJ2-7; D uncertain. Trimming took off 5 bases at V and 4 bases at J, with 9 bases between the two ends. CDR3 length: 12 residues. Germline V gives CDR1 MNHEY, CDR2 SVGAGI.

CDR3 loop: CASSPPRAAASEQYF. The CDR3 region has the DNA TGTGCCAGCTCACCACCGAGGGCAGCAGCTTCCGAGCAGTACTTC. The chain links TRBV18 to TRBJ2-7, with TRBD2 as a possible D gene (5 bases). Trimming took off 0 bases at V and 6 bases at J, with 15 bases between the two ends. This CDR3 spans 15 amino acids. Germline CDR1 and CDR2: KGHSH and LQKENI.

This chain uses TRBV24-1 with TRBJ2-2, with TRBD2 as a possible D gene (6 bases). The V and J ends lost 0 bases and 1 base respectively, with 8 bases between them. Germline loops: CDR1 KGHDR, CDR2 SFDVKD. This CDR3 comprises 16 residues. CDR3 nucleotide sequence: TGTGCCACCAGTGATTTGGCGGGAATGAACACCGGGGAGCTGTTTTTT. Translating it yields CATSDLAGMNTGELFF.

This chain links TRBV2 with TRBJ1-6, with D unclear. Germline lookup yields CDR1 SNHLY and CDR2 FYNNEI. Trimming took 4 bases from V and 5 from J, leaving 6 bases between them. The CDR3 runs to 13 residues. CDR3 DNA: TGTGCCAGCAGTGGCGGCAATAATTCACCCCTCCACTTT. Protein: CASSGGNNSPLHF.

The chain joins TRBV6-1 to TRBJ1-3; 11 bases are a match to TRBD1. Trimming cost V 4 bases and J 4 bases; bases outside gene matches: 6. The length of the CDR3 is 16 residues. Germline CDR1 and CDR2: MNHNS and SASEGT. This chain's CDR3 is CASSGGQGARGNTIYF. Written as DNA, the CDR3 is TGTGCCAGCAGTGGAGGACAGGGGGCAAGGGGAAACACCATATATTTT.

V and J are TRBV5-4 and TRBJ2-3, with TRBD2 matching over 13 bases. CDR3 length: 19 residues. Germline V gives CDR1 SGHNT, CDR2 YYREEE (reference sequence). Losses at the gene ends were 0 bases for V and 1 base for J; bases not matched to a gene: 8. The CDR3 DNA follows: TGTGCCAGCAGCTTGGCCCGGACTAGCGGGAGTACCGGCACAGATACGCAGTATTTT. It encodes CASSLARTSGSTGTDTQYF.

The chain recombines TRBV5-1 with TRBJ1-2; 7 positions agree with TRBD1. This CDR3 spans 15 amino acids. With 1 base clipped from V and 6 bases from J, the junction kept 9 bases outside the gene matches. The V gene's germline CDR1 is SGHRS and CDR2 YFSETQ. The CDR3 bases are TGCGCCAGCAGCTTGAGCGGACAGGAATTGGATGGCTACACCTTC. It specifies CASSLSGQELDGYTF. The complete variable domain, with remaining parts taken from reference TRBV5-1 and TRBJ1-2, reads KAGVTQTPRYLIKTRGQQVTLSCSPISGHRSVSWYQQTPGQGLQFLFEYFSETQRNKGNFPGRFSGRQFSNSRSEMNVSTLELGDSALYLCASSLSGQELDGYTFGSGTRLTVV.

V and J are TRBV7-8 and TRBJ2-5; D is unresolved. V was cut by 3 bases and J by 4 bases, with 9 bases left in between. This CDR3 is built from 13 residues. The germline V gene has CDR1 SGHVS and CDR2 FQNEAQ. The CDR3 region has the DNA TGTGCCAGCAGCTTCAACAGAAGAGAGACCCAGTACTTC. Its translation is CASSFNRRETQYF. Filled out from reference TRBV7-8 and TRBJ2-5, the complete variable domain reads GAGVSQSPRYKVAKRGQDVALRCDPISGHVSLFWYQQALGQGPEFLTYFQNEAQLDKSGLPSDRFFAERPEGSVSTLKIQRTQQEDSAVYLCASSFNRRETQYFGPGTRLLVL.

CDR3 nucleotide sequence: TGTGCCAGCTCACCGACTAGCGGGAGATCACCTGAGCAGTTCTTC. Amino acid sequence: CASSPTSGRSPEQFF. The chain couples TRBV18 to TRBJ2-1, with TRBD2 matching over 12 bases. V was pared by 3 bases and J by 9 bases, with 6 bases of the junction left unmatched. The V gene's germline CDR1 is KGHSH and CDR2 LQKENI. The CDR3 has 15 residues.

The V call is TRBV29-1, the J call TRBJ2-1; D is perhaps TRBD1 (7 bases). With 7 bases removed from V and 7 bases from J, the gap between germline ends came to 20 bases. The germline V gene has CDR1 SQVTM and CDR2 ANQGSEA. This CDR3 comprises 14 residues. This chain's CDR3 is CSALRQGGFNEQFF. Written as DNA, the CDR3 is TGCAGCGCTCTCAGACAGGGAGGTTTTAATGAGCAGTTCTTC.

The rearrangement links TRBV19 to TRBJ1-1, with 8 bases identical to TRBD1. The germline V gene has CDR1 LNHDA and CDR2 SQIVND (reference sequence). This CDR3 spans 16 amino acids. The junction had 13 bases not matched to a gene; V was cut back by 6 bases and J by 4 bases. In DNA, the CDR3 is TGTGCCAGTAGAAAGTCGACAGGGGCAGAGGGCACTGAAGCTTTCTTT. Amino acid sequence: CASRKSTGAEGTEAFF.

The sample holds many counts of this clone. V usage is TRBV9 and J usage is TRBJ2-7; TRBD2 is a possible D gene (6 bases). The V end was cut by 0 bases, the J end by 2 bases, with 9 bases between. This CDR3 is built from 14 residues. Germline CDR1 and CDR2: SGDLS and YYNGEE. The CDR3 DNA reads TGTGCCAGCAGCGTAGGTAGCGGCACCTACGAGCAGTACTTC. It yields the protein CASSVGSGTYEQYF.

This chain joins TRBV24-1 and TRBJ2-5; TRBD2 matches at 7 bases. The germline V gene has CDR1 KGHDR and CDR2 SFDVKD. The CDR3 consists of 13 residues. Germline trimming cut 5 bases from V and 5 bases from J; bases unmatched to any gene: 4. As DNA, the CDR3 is TGTGCCACCAGTGCTAGCGGAGGGGAGACCCAGTACTTC. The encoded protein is CATSASGGETQYF.

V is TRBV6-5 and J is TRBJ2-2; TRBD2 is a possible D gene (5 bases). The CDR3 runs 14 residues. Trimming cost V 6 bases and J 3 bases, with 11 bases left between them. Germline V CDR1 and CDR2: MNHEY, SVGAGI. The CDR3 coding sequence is TGTGCCAGCAGATATCGGGGTGACACCGGGGAGCTGTTTTTT. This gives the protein CASRYRGDTGELFF.

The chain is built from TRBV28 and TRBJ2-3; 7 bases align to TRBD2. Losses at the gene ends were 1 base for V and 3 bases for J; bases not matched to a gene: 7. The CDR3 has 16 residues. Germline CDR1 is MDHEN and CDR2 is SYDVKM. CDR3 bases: TGTGCCAGCAGTTTATACGTGGCGGGAGATACAGATACGCAGTATTTT. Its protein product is CASSLYVAGDTDTQYF. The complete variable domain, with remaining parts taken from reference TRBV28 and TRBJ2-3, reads DVKVTQSSRYLVKRTGEKVFLECVQDMDHENMFWYRQDPGLGLRLIYFSYDVKMKEKGDIPEGYSVSREKKERFSLILESASTNQTSMYLCASSLYVAGDTDTQYFGPGTRLTVL.

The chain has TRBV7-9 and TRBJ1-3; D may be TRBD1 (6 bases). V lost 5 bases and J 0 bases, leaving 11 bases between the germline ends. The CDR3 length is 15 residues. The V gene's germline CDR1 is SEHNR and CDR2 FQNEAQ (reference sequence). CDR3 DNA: TGTGCCAGCAGCGAACAGGGCCTCTCTGGAAACACCATATATTTT. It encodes CASSEQGLSGNTIYF. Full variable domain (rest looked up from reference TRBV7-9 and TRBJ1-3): DTGVSQNPRHKITKRGQNVTFRCDPISEHNRLYWYRQTLGQGPEFLTYFQNEAQLEKSRLLSDRFSAERPKGSFSTLEIQRTEQGDSAMYLCASSEQGLSGNTIYFGEGSWLTVV.

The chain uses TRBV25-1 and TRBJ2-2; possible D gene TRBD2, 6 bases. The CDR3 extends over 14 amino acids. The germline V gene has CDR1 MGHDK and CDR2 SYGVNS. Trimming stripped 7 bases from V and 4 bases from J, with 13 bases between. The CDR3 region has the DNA TGTGCCAGCACCGGGGCGGGGCCCACCGGGGAGCTGTTTTTT. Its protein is CASTGAGPTGELFF.

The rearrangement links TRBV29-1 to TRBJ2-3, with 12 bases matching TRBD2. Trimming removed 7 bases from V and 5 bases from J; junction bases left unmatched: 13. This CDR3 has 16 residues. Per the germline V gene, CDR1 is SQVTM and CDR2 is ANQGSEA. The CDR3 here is CSAVRLAGAHLDTQYF. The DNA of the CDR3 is TGCAGCGCTGTTCGACTAGCGGGAGCTCATTTAGATACGCAGTATTTT.

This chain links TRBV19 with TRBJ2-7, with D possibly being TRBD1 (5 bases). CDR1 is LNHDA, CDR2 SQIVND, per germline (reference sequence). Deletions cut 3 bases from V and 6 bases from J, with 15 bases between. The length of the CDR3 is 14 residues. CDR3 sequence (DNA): TGTGCCAGTAGTATTGGCCCAGGGCTGGGCGAGCAGTACTTC. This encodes CASSIGPGLGEQYF.

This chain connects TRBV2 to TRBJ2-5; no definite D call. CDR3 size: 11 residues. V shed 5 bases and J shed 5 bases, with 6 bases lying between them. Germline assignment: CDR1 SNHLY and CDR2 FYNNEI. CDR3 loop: CASSYTETQYF. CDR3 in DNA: TGTGCCAGCAGTTACACCGAGACCCAGTACTTC.

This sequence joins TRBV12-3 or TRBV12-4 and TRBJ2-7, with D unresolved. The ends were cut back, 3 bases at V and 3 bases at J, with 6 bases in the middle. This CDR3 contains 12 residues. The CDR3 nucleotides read TGTGCCAGCAGTTTCGGTAGCTACGAGCAGTACTTC. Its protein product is CASSFGSYEQYF.

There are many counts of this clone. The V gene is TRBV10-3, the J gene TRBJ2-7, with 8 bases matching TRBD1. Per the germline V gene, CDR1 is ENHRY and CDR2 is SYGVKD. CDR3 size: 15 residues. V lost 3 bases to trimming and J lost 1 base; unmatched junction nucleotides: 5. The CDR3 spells CAISEAGTGSYEQYF. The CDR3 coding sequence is TGTGCCATCAGTGAAGCCGGGACAGGATCCTACGAGCAGTACTTC.

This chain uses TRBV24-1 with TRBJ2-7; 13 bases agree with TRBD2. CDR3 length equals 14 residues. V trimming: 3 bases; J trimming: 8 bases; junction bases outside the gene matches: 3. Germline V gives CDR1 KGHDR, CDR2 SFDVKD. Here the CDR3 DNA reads TGTGCCACCAGTGATGGGGGACTAGCGGGACAGCAGTACTTC. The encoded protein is CATSDGGLAGQQYF.

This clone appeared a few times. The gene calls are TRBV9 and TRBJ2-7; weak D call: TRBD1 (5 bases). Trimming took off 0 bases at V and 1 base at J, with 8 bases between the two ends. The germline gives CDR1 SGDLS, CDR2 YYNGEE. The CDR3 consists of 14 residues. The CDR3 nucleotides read TGTGCCAGCAGCGTAGTCCCAGGGTCCTACGAGCAGTACTTC. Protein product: CASSVVPGSYEQYF.

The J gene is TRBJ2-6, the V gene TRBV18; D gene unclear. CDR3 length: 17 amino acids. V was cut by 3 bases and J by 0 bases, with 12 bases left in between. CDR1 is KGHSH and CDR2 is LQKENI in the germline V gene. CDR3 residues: CASSPLDPLSGANVLTF. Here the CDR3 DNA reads TGTGCCAGCTCACCTTTAGATCCCCTCTCTGGGGCCAACGTCCTGACTTTC.